The next 3 T cell receptor beta chains were all read from a single sample in a study of shared clonotypes between healthy human individuals. Assay used: immunoSEQ multiplex PCR; TCRdb lists only in-frame clones, some missing. The sample gives 2.5 million or so clones, around nine tenths of which show up once; roughly 0.14% is in the top ten. Sequences were obtained from naive CD4+ T cells sorted from blood. Subset given: CD45RA+ positively selected. Source of these receptors: a man aged 18 to 30 in good health.

The chain uses TRBV5-1 and TRBJ2-5; D is possibly TRBD1 (6 bases). V dropped 0 bases and J dropped 3 bases, with 9 bases sitting between them. This CDR3 comprises 14 residues. The germline CDR1 and CDR2 sequences are SGHRS and YFSETQ. The CDR3, as DNA: TGCGCCAGCAGCTTGGGACAGGTTAAAGAGACCCAGTACTTC. It specifies CASSLGQVKETQYF.

The V and J genes are TRBV15 and TRBJ2-1, with TRBD2 as a possible D gene (6 bases). Germline CDR1 reads LNHNV; CDR2 reads YYDKDF (reference sequence). The CDR3 contains 14 residues. Trimming left V 0 bases short and J 10 bases short, with 13 bases between. The CDR3 loop reads CATSRDSSGREQFF. As DNA, the CDR3 is TGTGCCACCAGCAGAGATAGTAGCGGAAGAGAGCAGTTCTTC. The full variable domain, its missing parts supplied by reference TRBV15 and TRBJ2-1, is DAMVIQNPRYQVTQFGKPVTLSCSQTLNHNVMYWYQQKSSQAPKLLFHYYDKDFNNEADTPDNFQSRRPNTSFCFLDIRSPGLGDTAMYLCATSRDSSGREQFFGPGTRLTVL.

V and J are TRBV2 and TRBJ2-5; weak D call: TRBD2 (7 bases). CDR3 length equals 13 residues. Trimming stripped 6 bases from V and 4 bases from J, with 12 bases between. CDR1 is SNHLY and CDR2 is FYNNEI in the germline V gene. CDR3 amino acids: CASSLRGPETQYF. The CDR3 nucleotides read TGTGCCAGCAGCCTGCGGGGGCCAGAGACCCAGTACTTC.